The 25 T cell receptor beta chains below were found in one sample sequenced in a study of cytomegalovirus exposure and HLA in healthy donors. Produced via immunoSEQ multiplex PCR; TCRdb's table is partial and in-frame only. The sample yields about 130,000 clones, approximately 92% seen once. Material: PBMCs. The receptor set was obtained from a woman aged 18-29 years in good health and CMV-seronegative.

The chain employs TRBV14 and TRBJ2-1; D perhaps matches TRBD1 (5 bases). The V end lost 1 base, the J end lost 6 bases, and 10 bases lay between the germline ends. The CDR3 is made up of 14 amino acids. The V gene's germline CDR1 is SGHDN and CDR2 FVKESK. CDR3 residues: CASSQVDSLNEQFF. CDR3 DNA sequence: TGTGCCAGCAGCCAAGTCGACAGCCTCAATGAGCAGTTCTTC. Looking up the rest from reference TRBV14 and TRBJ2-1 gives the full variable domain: EAGVTQFPSHSVIEKGQTVTLRCDPISGHDNLYWYRRVMGKEIKFLLHFVKESKQDESGMPNNRFLAERTGGTYSTLKVQPAELEDSGVYFCASSQVDSLNEQFFGPGTRLTVL.

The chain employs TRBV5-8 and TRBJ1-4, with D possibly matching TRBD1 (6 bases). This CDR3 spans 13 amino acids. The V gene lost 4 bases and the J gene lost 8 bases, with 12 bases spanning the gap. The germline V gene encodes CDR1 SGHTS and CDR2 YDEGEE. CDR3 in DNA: TGTGCCAGCAGCGCCACAGGGACGGAAAAACTGTTTTTT. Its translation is CASSATGTEKLFF.

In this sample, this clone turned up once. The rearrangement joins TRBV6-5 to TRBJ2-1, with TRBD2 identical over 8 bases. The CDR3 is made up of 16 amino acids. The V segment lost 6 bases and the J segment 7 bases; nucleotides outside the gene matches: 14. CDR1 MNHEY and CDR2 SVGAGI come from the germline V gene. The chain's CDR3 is CASSYGPGLVINEQFF. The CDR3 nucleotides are TGTGCCAGCAGCTACGGGCCGGGACTAGTTATAAATGAGCAGTTCTTC.

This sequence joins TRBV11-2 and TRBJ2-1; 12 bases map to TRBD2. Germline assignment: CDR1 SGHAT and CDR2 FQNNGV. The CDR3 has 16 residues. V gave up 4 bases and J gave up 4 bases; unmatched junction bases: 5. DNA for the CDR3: TGTGCCAGCAGCTACACCACTAGCGGGAGGTACAATGAGCAGTTCTTC. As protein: CASSYTTSGRYNEQFF.

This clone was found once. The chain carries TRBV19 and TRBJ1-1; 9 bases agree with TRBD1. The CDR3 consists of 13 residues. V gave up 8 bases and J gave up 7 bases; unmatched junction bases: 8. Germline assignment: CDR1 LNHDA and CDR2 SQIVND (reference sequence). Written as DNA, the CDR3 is TGTGCCAGTGGGGACAGGGCTGACTTTGAAGCTTTCTTT. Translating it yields CASGDRADFEAFF.

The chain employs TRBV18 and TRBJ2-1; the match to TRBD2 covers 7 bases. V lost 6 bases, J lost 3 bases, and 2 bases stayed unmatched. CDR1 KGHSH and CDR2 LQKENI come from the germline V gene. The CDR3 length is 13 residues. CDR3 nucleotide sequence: TGTGCCAGCTCGGCTAGCGGCTACAATGAGCAGTTCTTC. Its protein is CASSASGYNEQFF.

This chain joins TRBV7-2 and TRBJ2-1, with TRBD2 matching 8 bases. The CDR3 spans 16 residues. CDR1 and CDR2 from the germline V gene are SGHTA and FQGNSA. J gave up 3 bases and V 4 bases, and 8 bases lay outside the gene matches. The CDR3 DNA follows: TGTGCCAGCAGCTCCCAAGCGGGAGCCAACTACAATGAGCAGTTCTTC. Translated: CASSSQAGANYNEQFF.

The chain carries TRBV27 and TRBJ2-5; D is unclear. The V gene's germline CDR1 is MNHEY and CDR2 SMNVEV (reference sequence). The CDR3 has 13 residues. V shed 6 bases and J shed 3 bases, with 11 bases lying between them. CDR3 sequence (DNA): TGTGCCAGCAGACCCGGTCTAGAAGAGACCCAGTACTTC. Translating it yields CASRPGLEETQYF.

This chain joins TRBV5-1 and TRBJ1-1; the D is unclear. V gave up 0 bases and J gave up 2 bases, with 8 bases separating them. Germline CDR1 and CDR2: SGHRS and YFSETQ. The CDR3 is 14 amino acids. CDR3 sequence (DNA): TGCGCCAGCAGCTTGGTAACAGCTAACACTGAAGCTTTCTTT. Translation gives CASSLVTANTEAFF.

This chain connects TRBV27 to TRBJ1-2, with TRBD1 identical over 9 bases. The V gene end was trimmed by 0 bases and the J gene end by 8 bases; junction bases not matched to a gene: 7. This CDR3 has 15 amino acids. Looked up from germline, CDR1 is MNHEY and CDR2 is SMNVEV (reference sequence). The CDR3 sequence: CASSLSENRGLGYTF. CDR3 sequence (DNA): TGTGCCAGCAGTTTATCGGAAAACAGGGGGCTCGGCTACACCTTC.

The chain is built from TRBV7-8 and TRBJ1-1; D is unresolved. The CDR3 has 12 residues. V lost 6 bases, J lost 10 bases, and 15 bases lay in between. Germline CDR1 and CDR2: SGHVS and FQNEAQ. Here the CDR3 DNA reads TGTGCCAGCAGTCGGACTCCCTCGCGAGCTTTCTTT. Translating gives CASSRTPSRAFF.

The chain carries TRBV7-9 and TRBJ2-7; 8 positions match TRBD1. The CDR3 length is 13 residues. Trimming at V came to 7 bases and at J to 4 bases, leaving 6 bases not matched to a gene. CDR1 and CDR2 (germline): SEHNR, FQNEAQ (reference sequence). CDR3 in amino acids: CASISDRGYEQYF. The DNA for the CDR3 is TGTGCCAGCATCAGTGACAGGGGATACGAGCAGTACTTC.

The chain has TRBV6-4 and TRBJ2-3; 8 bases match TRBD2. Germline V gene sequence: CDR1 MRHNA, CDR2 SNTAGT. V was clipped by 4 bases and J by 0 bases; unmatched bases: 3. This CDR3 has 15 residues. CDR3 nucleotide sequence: TGTGCCAGCAGTGGCATAGCGGGAAGCACAGATACGCAGTATTTT. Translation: CASSGIAGSTDTQYF.

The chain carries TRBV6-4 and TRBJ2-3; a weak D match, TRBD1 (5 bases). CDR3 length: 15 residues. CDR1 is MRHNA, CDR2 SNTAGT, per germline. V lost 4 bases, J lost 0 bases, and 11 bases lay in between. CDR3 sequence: CASSATVTSTDTQYF. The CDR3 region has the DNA TGTGCCAGCAGTGCGACAGTTACTAGCACAGATACGCAGTATTTT.

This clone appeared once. The CDR3 loop reads CAIGRLAGFSGANVLTF. CDR3 DNA: TGTGCCATCGGGAGACTAGCGGGGTTCTCTGGGGCCAACGTCCTGACTTTC. V usage is TRBV10-3 and J usage is TRBJ2-6, with 11 bases lining up with TRBD2. V gave up 8 bases and J gave up 0 bases; unmatched junction bases: 6. This CDR3 region has 17 residues. The germline gives CDR1 ENHRY, CDR2 SYGVKD.

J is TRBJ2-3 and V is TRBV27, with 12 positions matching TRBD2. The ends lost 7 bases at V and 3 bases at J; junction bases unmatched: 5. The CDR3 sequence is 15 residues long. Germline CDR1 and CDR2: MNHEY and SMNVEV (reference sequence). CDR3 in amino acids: CASTSGRAGTDTQYF. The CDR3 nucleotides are TGTGCCAGCACTAGCGGGAGGGCAGGTACAGATACGCAGTATTTT.

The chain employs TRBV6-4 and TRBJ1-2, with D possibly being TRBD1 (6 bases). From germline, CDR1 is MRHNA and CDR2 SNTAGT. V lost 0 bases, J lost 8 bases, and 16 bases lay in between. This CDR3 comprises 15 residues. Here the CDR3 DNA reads TGTGCCAGCAGTGACTCCCCGGTACGGACAGTCGGCTACACCTTC. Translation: CASSDSPVRTVGYTF.

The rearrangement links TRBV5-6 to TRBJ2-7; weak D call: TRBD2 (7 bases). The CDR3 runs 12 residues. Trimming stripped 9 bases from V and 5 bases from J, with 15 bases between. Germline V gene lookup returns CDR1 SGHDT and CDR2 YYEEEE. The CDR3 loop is CATRGAGDEQYF. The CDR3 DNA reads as TGTGCCACCCGGGGGGCCGGGGACGAGCAGTACTTC. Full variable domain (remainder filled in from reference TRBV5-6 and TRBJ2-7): DAGVTQSPTHLIKTRGQQVTLRCSPKSGHDTVSWYQQALGQGPQFIFQYYEEEERQRGNFPDRFSGHQFPNYSSELNVNALLLGDSALYLCATRGAGDEQYFGPGTRLTVT.

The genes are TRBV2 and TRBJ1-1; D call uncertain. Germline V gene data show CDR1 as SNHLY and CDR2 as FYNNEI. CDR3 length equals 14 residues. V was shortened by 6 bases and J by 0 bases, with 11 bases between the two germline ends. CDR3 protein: CASSALGVNTEAFF. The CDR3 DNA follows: TGTGCCAGCAGCGCATTGGGAGTGAACACTGAAGCTTTCTTT. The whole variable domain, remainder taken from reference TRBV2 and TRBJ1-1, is EPEVTQTPSHQVTQMGQEVILRCVPISNHLYFYWYRQILGQKVEFLVSFYNNEISEKSEIFDDQFSVERPDGSNFTLKIRSTKLEDSAMYFCASSALGVNTEAFFGQGTRLTVV.

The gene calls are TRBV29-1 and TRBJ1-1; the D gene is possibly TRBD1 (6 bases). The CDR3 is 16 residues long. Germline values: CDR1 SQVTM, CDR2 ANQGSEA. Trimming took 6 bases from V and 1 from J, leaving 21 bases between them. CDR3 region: CSVYPRGGIGNTEAFF. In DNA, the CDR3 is TGCAGCGTCTACCCCCGGGGGGGCATCGGGAACACTGAAGCTTTCTTT. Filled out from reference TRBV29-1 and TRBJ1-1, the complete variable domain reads SAVISQKPSRDICQRGTSLTIQCQVDSQVTMMFWYRQQPGQSLTLIATANQGSEATYESGFVIDKFPISRPNLTFSTLTVSNMSPEDSSIYLCSVYPRGGIGNTEAFFGQGTRLTVV.

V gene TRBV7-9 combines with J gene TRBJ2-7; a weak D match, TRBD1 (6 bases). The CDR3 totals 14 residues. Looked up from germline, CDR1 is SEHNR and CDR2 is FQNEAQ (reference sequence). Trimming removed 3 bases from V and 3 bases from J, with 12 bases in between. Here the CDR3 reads CASSFGNRVYEQYF. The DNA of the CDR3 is TGTGCCAGCAGCTTTGGGAACAGGGTCTACGAGCAGTACTTC.

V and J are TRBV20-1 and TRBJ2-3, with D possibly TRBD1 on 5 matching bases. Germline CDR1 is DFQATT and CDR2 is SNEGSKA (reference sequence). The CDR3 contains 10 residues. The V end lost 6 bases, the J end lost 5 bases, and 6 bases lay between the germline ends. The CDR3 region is CSAGEDTQYF. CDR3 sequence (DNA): TGCAGTGCAGGGGAAGATACGCAGTATTTT.

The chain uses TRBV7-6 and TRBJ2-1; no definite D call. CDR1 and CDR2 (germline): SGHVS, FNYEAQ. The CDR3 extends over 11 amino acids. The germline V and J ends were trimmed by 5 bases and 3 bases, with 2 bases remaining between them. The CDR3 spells CASSRYNEQFF. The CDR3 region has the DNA TGTGCCAGCAGCCGCTACAATGAGCAGTTCTTC. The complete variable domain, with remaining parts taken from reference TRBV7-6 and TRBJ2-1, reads GAGVSQSPRYKVTKRGQDVALRCDPISGHVSLYWYRQALGQGPEFLTYFNYEAQQDKSGLPNDRFSAERPEGSISTLTIQRTEQRDSAMYRCASSRYNEQFFGPGTRLTVL.

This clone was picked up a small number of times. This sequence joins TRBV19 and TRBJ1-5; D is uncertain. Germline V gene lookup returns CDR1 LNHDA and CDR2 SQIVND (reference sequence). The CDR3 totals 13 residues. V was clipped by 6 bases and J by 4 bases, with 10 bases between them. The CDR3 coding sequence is TGTGCCAGTAGCGAAAGCCTGAATCAGCCCCAGCATTTT. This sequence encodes CASSESLNQPQHF.

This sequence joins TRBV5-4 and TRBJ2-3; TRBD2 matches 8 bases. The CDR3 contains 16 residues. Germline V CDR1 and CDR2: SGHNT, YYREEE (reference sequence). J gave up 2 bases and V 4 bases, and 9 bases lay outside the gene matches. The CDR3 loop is CASSRKTSATTDTQYF. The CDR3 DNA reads TGTGCCAGCAGCAGAAAGACTAGCGCTACCACAGATACGCAGTATTTT.